These 19 T cell receptor beta chains originate from one sample sequenced in a study of regulatory T cells in long-lasting Graves disease. According to the study, TCR beta libraries were built with iRepertoire HTBI primers and CDR3-region Arm-PCR. From the multiplex PCR reads, TCRdb called clonotypes with MiXCR, one entry per CDR3 protein. In the table there are roughly 420,000 distinct CDR3 sequences, 16% of which are singletons. The time point: newly diagnosed GD, antithyroid drugs for less than 3 months. TCR sequences were obtained from RNA taken from PBMCs. The data also belong to a second study, concerning T cells in Graves' hyperthyroidism and ophthalmopathy.

Here the sequenced sample was peripheral blood mononuclear cells (PBMCs), taken at new diagnosis, from a patient treated with antithyroid drugs. These TCRs come from a woman aged 18-29 years with Graves disease.

The rearrangement uses TRBV11-2 and TRBJ1-1; D call uncertain. Trimming shortened V by 1 base and J by 4 bases, and 10 bases separated the two germline ends. The CDR3 spans 14 residues. Germline CDR1 reads SGHAT; CDR2 reads FQNNGV. The CDR3 loop is CASSLAVSPTEAFF. The CDR3 DNA reads TGTGCCAGCAGCTTAGCAGTGAGCCCCACTGAAGCTTTCTTT.

This clonotype was detected many times. The chain has TRBV28 and TRBJ2-5; perhaps TRBD1 as D (6 bases). V was cut by 6 bases and J by 3 bases, with 11 bases left in between. The CDR3 runs 13 residues. Germline-derived CDR1 and CDR2 are MDHEN and SYDVKM. The CDR3 reads CASRETGKETQYF. The CDR3 region has the DNA TGTGCCAGCAGGGAGACAGGAAAAGAGACCCAGTACTTC.

This clonotype was found a few times. This sequence joins TRBV29-1 and TRBJ1-5, with a weak D call TRBD1 (5 bases). V was clipped by 1 base and J by 4 bases, with 8 bases between them. CDR1 and CDR2 from the germline V gene are SQVTM and ANQGSEA. The CDR3 has 13 amino acids. The CDR3 DNA reads as TGCAGCGTTGAAGTGGGGGGAAATCAGCCCCAGCATTTT. Encoded protein: CSVEVGGNQPQHF.

The chain employs TRBV24-1 and TRBJ2-3; weak D call: TRBD1 (6 bases). Germline values: CDR1 KGHDR, CDR2 SFDVKD. V gave up 1 base and J gave up 3 bases, with 13 bases separating them. This CDR3 spans 16 amino acids. The CDR3 nucleotides are TGTGCCACCAGTGATTTATTGACAGGAGATACAGATACGCAGTATTTT. Amino acid sequence: CATSDLLTGDTDTQYF.

In this sample, this clonotype turned up many times. V is TRBV20-1 and J is TRBJ2-3; 7 nucleotides agree with TRBD2. CDR3 length: 14 amino acids. Trimming at V came to 6 bases and at J to 2 bases, leaving 8 bases not matched to a gene. CDR1 and CDR2 (germline): DFQATT, SNEGSKA (reference sequence). The CDR3 region is CSAHSGLYTDTQYF. CDR3 bases: TGCAGTGCCCATAGCGGGTTATACACAGATACGCAGTATTTT.

V gene TRBV6-1 combines with J gene TRBJ2-7; maybe TRBD1 (7 bases). The germline V gene encodes CDR1 MNHNS and CDR2 SASEGT. V was cut by 2 bases and J by 7 bases, with 15 bases left in between. CDR3 length: 14 residues. The CDR3 protein is CASSERTGGSEQYF. The CDR3 DNA reads TGTGCCAGCAGTGAACGGACAGGAGGGAGTGAGCAGTACTTC.

This clonotype has more than one count but fewer than ten. The CDR3 DNA reads TGTGCCAGCAGTTTCCGGGTGGAAGCCGGGGAGCTGTTTTTT. Encoded protein: CASSFRVEAGELFF. The rearrangement uses TRBV28 and TRBJ2-2, with D unclear. The CDR3 is made up of 14 amino acids. CDR1 and CDR2 (germline): MDHEN, SYDVKM. The V end was cut by 3 bases, the J end by 6 bases, with 11 bases between.

On this clonotype itself: This may stem from a read error, because a much larger clone lies one nucleotide away. This rearrangement joins TRBV28 to TRBJ2-7, with D possibly TRBD2 on 5 matching bases. CDR1 MDHEN and CDR2 SYDVKM come from the germline V gene. V was trimmed by 5 bases and J by 6 bases, leaving 17 bases between them. The CDR3 consists of 14 residues. DNA for the CDR3: TGTGCCAGCAGTCCAGCGCAGGAGGCCCCCGAGCAGTACTTC. It is translated as CASSPAQEAPEQYF.

This clonotype was recorded a few times. V usage is TRBV7-9 and J usage is TRBJ2-7, with 7 bases matching TRBD2. V lost 8 bases and J lost 2; bases outside the gene matches: 6. This CDR3 region has 13 residues. Germline assignment: CDR1 SEHNR and CDR2 FQNEAQ (reference sequence). The DNA of the CDR3 is TGTGCCAGCTCAAAAGCGGGAACCTACGAGCAGTACTTC. This gives the protein CASSKAGTYEQYF.

The genes are TRBV6-1 and TRBJ2-1, with 9 bases fitting TRBD1. The CDR3 is made up of 16 amino acids. Per the germline V gene, CDR1 is MNHNS and CDR2 is SASEGT. Trimming cost V 5 bases and J 2 bases; bases outside gene matches: 7. CDR3 in amino acids: CASSPRTGGAYNEQFF. The CDR3 DNA reads TGTGCCAGCAGTCCCCGAACAGGGGGCGCCTACAATGAGCAGTTCTTC.

Of note for this clonotype: Possible read error: a much larger clone is one base away. This is likely a read error, given that the CDR3 carries no conserved phenylalanine or tryptophan at its end. The genes are TRBV2 and TRBJ2-1, with D perhaps assigned TRBD1 or TRBD2 (5 bases each). The CDR3 contains 15 residues. CDR1 SNHLY and CDR2 FYNNEI come from the germline V gene. V lost 6 bases, J lost 7 bases, and 19 bases lay in between. As DNA, the CDR3 is TGTGCCAGCAGACCAGGCCCAGAGGGGTTGAATGAGCAGTTCTCC. This encodes CASRPGPEGLNEQFS.

The chain couples TRBV28 to TRBJ2-7, with TRBD2 as a possible D gene (5 bases). The CDR3 runs to 12 residues. V dropped 6 bases and J dropped 5 bases, with 11 bases sitting between them. In germline, CDR1 is MDHEN, CDR2 SYDVKM. The CDR3 nucleotides read TGTGCCAGCAGACGGGGAATAAACGAGCAGTACTTC. Encoded protein: CASRRGINEQYF.

The table lists this clonotype with a few counts. V is TRBV3-1 and J is TRBJ1-1; TRBD1 aligns across 8 bases. J lost 1 base, V lost 2 bases, and 3 bases had no gene match. The CDR3 totals 15 residues. CDR1 LGHDT and CDR2 YNNKEL come from the germline V gene (reference sequence). CDR3 coding DNA: TGTGCCAGCAGCCAACCAGGGGGCGCGAACACTGAAGCTTTCTTT. Its protein is CASSQPGGANTEAFF.

This clonotype has a count of ten or more. The chain employs TRBV20-1 and TRBJ2-5, with D perhaps matching TRBD2 (5 bases). V was trimmed by 0 bases and J by 4 bases, leaving 24 bases between them. This CDR3 is built from 18 residues. The germline V gene encodes CDR1 DFQATT and CDR2 SNEGSKA (reference sequence). CDR3 protein: CSARDLTRNSLNGETQYF. As DNA, the CDR3 is TGCAGTGCTAGAGATCTTACTAGGAATAGCCTTAATGGAGAGACCCAGTACTTC.

V gene TRBV29-1 combines with J gene TRBJ2-3; 8 positions agree with TRBD2. V lost 3 bases to trimming and J lost 6 bases; unmatched junction nucleotides: 5. Germline CDR1 is SQVTM and CDR2 is ANQGSEA. CDR3 length: 13 amino acids. The CDR3 sequence is CSVDSGVGDTQYF. CDR3 in DNA: TGCAGCGTTGATAGCGGGGTCGGGGATACGCAGTATTTT.

Many counts were recorded for this clonotype. This chain links TRBV20-1 with TRBJ2-5, with 8 bases fitting TRBD1. The V segment lost 3 bases and the J segment 5 bases; nucleotides outside the gene matches: 8. CDR3 length: 14 residues. Germline V gene data show CDR1 as DFQATT and CDR2 as SNEGSKA (reference sequence). The CDR3 sequence is CSARDREVSETQYF. In nucleotides, the CDR3 is TGCAGTGCTAGGGACAGGGAGGTTTCCGAGACCCAGTACTTC.

This chain uses TRBV12-3 or TRBV12-4 with TRBJ1-5; D uncertain. The CDR3 loop spans 13 amino acids. Trimming cost V 3 bases and J 6 bases, with 9 bases left between them. The CDR3 loop reads CASSLVLRQPQHF. The CDR3 nucleotides read TGTGCCAGCAGTTTGGTGTTGCGTCAGCCCCAGCATTTT.

The chain employs TRBV7-9 and TRBJ1-5; 7 bases line up with TRBD1. Germline CDR1 reads SEHNR; CDR2 reads FQNEAQ (reference sequence). V was clipped by 0 bases and J by 4 bases; unmatched bases: 6. CDR3 length: 16 residues. CDR3 sequence: CASSLARDSVNQPQHF. The CDR3 nucleotides are TGTGCCAGCAGCTTAGCCCGGGACAGCGTTAATCAGCCCCAGCATTTT. Combining the CDR3 with reference TRBV7-9 and TRBJ1-5 gives the whole variable domain DTGVSQNPRHKITKRGQNVTFRCDPISEHNRLYWYRQTLGQGPEFLTYFQNEAQLEKSRLLSDRFSAERPKGSFSTLEIQRTEQGDSAMYLCASSLARDSVNQPQHFGDGTRLSIL.

This clonotype was detected a few times. The rearrangement joins TRBV13 to TRBJ2-1; the D gene could be TRBD1 or TRBD2 (5 bases each). Germline-derived CDR1 and CDR2 are PRHDT and FYEKMQ (reference sequence). The CDR3 sequence is 15 residues long. V lost 5 bases and J lost 2, with 13 bases in between. CDR3 residues: CASSLGTLTYNEQFF. Here the CDR3 DNA reads TGTGCCAGCAGCCTCGGGACGCTCACCTACAATGAGCAGTTCTTC.